The source of this T cell receptor beta chain is a study of blood T cell repertoires in COVID-19 (dated by TCRdb to the early 2020s). Regarding the study in general: Samples covering the acute and convalescent phases of COVID-19 were provided by collaborators in the United States, Italy and Spain. HLA class I and class II types, where available, came from metadata supplied by the sample provider rather than from assay-based typing. Samples were obtained from the ongoing ImmuneRACE study (first 160 participants) and from about 1,300 subjects provided by 6 global collaborators. The sample metadata nearly always contained a de-identified subject ID, COVID-19 status, age in years and sex. The dataset comprised deeply sampled blood TCRbeta repertoires from subjects exposed to, actively infected with, or recovered from COVID-19. The material from the prospective study consisted of cDNA or gDNA derived from T cells, B-cell-depleted T cells, or PBMCs. The repertoires were made available in a free public database intended to serve as a resource for research on the immune response to SARS-CoV-2.

Overall study results and their limits: The quantity of clinical and demographic metadata differed by source and by participant and was supplied without curation.

The collaborating institutions used their own protocols to collect whole blood in K2EDTA tubes. For TCRbeta analysis, collaborators shipped samples as frozen whole blood, isolated PBMCs, or DNA extracted from either of those sample types. The CDR3 runs 15 amino acids, cysteine and phenylalanine included. Only the CDR3 part of the read is kept: 45 bases, read in frame from the first base. Between the V and J ends, shortened by 8 bases and 3 bases respectively, the junction contains 22 bases. In the germline V gene (reference sequence), CDR1 corresponds to GTSNPN and CDR2 to SVGIG. This clone was seen a single time. Its specific antigen is unknown. No per-base quality is available; no much larger clone lies one base away. TCRbeta CDR3 regions were amplified from genomic DNA using the immunoSEQ Assay, a bias-controlled multiplex PCR. Regarding the original processing steps: The number of nucleated cells in each sample was estimated from the amplification of reference gene primers within the assay. To quantify the absolute abundance of each unique TCRbeta CDR3 rearrangement, sequence reads were collapsed and filtered. For each sample, productive Simpson clonality was calculated as the square root of Simpson's diversity index over productive rearrangements. This is the immuneACCESS table as TCRdb keeps it, with only in-frame sequences that have V and J called. A part of the clones is gone; compared with another copy, unresolved V genes explain less than half, and the rest is unexplained. V, J and clone size derive from that table, while D and trimming were established from the DNA sequence. Across this sample there are about 100,000 clones, with approximately 90% seen only once. In total, the top ten clones hold around 1% of the sample.

Here the chain combines TRBV30 and TRBJ1-1; the D region possibly corresponds to TRBD1 (6 bases align). The sequenced sample consisted of peripheral blood. This TCR was sampled from a man between 60 and 70 years old with acute or convalescent COVID-19. The CDR3 region reads CARGGRGGSDTEAFF. Read as DNA, the sequence is TGTGCCCGCGGCGGGAGGGGGGGGTCTGACACTGAAGCTTTCTTT.